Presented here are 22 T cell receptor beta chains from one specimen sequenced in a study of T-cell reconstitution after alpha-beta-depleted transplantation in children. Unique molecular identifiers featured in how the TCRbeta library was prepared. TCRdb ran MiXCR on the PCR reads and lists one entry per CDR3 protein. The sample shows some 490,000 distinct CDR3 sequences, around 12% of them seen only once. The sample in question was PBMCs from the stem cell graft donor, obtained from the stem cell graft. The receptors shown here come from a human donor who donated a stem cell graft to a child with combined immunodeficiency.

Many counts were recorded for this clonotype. CDR3 protein: CASSPGLAGVQETQYF. In nucleotides, the CDR3 is TGTGCCAGCTCACCGGGACTAGCGGGGGTTCAAGAGACCCAGTACTTC. J is TRBJ2-5 and V is TRBV18; 14 bases align to TRBD2. The length of the CDR3 is 16 residues. The germline V gene has CDR1 KGHSH and CDR2 LQKENI. V gave up 3 bases and J gave up 2 bases; unmatched junction bases: 2.

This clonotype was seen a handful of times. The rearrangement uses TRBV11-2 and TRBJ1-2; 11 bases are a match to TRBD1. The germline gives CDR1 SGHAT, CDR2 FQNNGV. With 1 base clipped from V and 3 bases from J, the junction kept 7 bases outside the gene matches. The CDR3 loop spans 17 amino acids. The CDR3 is CASSLGLLGQGDYGYTF. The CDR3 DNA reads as TGTGCCAGCAGCTTAGGTCTTCTGGGACAGGGGGACTATGGCTACACCTTC.

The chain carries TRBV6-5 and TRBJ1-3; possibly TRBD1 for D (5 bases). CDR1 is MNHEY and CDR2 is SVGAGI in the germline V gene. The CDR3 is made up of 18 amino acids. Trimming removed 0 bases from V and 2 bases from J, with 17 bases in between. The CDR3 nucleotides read TGTGCCAGCAGTTACTCGGGAGGGAGGGGAAGGACTGGAAACACCATATATTTT. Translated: CASSYSGGRGRTGNTIYF.

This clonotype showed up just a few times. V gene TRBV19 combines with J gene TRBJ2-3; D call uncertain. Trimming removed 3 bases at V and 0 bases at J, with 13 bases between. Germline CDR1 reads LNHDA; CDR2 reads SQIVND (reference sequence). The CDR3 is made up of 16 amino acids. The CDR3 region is CASSILGTASTDTQYF. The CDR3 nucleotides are TGTGCCAGTAGTATTCTCGGCACAGCTAGCACAGATACGCAGTATTTT.

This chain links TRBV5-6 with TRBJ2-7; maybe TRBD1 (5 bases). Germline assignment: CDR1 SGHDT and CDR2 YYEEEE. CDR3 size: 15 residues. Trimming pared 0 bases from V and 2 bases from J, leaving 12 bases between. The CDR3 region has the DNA TGTGCCAGCAGCTTGGGGCAGGGATATGCCTACGAGCAGTACTTC. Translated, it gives CASSLGQGYAYEQYF.

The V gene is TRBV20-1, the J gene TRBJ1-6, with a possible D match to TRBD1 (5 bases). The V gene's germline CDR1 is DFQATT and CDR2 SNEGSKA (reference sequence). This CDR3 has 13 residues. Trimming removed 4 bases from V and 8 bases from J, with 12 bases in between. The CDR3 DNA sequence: TGCAGTGCTAACTGGTTGGGGGATTCACCCCTCCACTTT. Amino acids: CSANWLGDSPLHF.

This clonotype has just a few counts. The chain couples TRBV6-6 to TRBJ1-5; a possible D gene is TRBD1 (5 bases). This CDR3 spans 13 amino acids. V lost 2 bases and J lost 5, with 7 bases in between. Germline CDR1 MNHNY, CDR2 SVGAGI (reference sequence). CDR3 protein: CASSYEGHQPQHF. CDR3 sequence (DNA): TGTGCCAGCAGTTACGAGGGGCATCAGCCCCAGCATTTT.

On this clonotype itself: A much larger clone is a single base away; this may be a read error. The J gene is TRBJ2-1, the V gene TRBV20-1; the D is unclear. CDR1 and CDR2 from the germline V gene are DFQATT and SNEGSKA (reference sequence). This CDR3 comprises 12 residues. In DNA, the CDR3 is TGCAGTGCTAGAGGCTCCTACAATGTGCAGTTCTTC. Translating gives CSARGSYNVQFF.

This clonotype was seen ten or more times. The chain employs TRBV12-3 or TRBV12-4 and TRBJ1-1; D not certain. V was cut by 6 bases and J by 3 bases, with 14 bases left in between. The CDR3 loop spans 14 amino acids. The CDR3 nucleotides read TGTGCCAGCAGCCCAAGGGTTTTGTACACTGAAGCTTTCTTT. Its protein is CASSPRVLYTEAFF.

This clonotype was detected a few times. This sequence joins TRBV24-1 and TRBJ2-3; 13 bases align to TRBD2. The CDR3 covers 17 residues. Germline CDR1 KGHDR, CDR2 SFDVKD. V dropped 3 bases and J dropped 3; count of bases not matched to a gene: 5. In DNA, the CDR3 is TGTGCCACCAGTGATCCACTAGCGGGAGGGCCAACAGATACGCAGTATTTT. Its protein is CATSDPLAGGPTDTQYF.

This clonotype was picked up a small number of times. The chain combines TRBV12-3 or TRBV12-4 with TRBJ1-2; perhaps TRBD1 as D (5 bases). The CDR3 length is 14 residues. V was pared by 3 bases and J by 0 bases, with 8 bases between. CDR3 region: CASSFRVTNYGYTF. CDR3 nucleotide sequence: TGTGCCAGCAGTTTCAGGGTCACTAACTATGGCTACACCTTC.

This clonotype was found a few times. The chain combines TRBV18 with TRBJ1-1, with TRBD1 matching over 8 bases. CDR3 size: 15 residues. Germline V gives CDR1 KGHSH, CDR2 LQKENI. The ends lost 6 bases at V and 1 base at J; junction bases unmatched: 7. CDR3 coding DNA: TGTGCCAGCTCCGCTGGACAGGGAACGAACACTGAAGCTTTCTTT. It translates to CASSAGQGTNTEAFF.

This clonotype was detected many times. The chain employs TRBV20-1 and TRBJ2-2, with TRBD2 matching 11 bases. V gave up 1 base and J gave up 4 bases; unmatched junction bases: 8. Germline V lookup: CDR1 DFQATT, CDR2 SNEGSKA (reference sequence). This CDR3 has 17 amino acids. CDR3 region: CSARGSGREVTTGELFF. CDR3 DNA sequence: TGCAGTGCTAGAGGTAGCGGGAGGGAAGTGACCACCGGGGAGCTGTTTTTT.

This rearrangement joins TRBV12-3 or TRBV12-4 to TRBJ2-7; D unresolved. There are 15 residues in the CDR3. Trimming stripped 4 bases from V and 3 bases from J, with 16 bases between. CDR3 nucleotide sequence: TGTGCCAGCAGTTCTCCGGGCCCCCGTATCTACGAGCAGTACTTC. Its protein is CASSSPGPRIYEQYF.

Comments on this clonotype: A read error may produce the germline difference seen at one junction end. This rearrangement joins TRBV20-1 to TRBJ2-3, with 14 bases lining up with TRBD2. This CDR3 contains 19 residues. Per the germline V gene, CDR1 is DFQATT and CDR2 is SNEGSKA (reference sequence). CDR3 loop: CCARGRLAGGPGLADTQYF. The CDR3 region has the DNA TGCTGTGCTAGAGGCCGACTAGCGGGAGGGCCGGGGTTAGCAGATACGCAGTATTTT.

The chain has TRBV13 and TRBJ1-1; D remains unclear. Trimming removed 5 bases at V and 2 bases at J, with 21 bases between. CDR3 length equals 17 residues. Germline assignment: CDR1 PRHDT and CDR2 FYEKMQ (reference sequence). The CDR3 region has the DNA TGTGCCAGCAGCCCTAGGGCGCAACGGAGCCTTAACACTGAAGCTTTCTTT. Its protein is CASSPRAQRSLNTEAFF.

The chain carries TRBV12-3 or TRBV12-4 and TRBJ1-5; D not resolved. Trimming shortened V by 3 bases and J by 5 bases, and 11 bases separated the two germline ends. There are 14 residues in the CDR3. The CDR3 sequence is CASSFSTKDQPQHF. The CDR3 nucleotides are TGTGCCAGCAGTTTTTCAACGAAAGATCAGCCCCAGCATTTT.

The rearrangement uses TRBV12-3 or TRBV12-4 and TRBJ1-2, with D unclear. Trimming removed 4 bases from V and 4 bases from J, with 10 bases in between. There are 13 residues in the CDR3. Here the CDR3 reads CASSSPTAYGYTF. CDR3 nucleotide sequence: TGTGCCAGCAGTTCTCCTACTGCCTATGGCTACACCTTC.

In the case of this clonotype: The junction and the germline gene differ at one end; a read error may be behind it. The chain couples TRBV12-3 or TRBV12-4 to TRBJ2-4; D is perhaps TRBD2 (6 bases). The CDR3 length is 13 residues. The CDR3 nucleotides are TGTGCCACCAGTTTGGGGGGTAGGGGCATTCAGTACTTC. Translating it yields CATSLGGRGIQYF.

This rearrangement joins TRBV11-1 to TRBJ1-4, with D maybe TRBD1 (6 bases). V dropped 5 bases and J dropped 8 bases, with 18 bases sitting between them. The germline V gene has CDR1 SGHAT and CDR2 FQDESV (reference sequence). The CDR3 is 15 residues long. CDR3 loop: CASSHGSGAGEKLFF. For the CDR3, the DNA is TGTGCCAGCAGCCATGGGTCAGGGGCCGGCGAAAAACTGTTTTTT.

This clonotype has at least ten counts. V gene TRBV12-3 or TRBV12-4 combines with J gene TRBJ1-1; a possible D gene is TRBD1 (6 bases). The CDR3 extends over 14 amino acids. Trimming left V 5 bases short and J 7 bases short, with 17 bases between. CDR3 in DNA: TGTGCCAGCAGTCAAGGGACACGAAGACTTGAAGCTTTCTTT. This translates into CASSQGTRRLEAFF.

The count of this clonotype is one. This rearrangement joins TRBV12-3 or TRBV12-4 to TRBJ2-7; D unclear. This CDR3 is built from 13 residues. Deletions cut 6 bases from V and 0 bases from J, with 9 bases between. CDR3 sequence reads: CASSPSLSYEQYF. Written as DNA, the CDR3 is TGTGCCAGCAGCCCGTCGCTCTCCTACGAGCAGTACTTC.